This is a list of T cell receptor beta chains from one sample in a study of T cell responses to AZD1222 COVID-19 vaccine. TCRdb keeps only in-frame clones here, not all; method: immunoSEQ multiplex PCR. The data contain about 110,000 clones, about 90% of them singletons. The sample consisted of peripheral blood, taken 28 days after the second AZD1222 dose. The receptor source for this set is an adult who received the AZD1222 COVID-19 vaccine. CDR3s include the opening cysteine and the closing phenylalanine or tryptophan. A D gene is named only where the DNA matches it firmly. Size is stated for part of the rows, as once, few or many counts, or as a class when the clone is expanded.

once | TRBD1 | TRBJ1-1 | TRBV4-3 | TGCGCCAGCAGCCAATTGGCAGGGGGCATGAACACTGAAGCTTTCTTT | CASSQLAGGMNTEAFF
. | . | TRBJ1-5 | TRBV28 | TGTGCCAGCAGTTTAGGGAGTAATCAGCCCCAGCATTTT | CASSLGSNQPQHF
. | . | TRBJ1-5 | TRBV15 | TGTGCCACCAGCAGAGATTTAACACTGGATAGCAATCAGCCCCAGCATTTT | CATSRDLTLDSNQPQHF
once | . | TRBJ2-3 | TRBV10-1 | TGCGCCAGCAGTGCCTTAGGGGACAAAGACACAGATACGCAGTATTTT | CASSALGDKDTDTQYF
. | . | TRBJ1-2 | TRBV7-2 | TGTGCCAGCAGCTTAGCGGACCAGAGAGCTAACTATGGCTACACCTTC | CASSLADQRANYGYTF
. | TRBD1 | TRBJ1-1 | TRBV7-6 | TGTGCCAGCAGCTTAGACAGGGGAATGAACACTGAAGCTTTCTTT | CASSLDRGMNTEAFF
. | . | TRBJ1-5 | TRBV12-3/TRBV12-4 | TGTGCCAGCAGTTCCGCTACAAAACAGCCCCAGCATTTT | CASSSATKQPQHF
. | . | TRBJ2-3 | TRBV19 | TGTGCCAGTAGTATTGGACGCACAGATACGCAGTATTTT | CASSIGRTDTQYF
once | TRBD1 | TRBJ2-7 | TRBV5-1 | TGCGCCAGCAGCTTTGAGGGGGCGGTCGAGCAGTACTTC | CASSFEGAVEQYF
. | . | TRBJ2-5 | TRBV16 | TGTGCCAGCAGCCAATCACCTGGCTGGGGAGTAGAGACCCAGTACTTC | CASSQSPGWGVETQYF
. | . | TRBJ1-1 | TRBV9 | TGTGCCAGCAGCGTAGTGGGGGGTGAAGCTTTCTTT | CASSVVGGEAFF
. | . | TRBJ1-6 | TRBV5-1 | TGCGCCAGCAGCGCAGGGGTTGTGGGTAATTCACCCCTCCACTTT | CASSAGVVGNSPLHF
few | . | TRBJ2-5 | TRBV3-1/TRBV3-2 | TGTGCCAGCAGCCCCCTAGGACAGATAGAGACCCAGTACTTC | CASSPLGQIETQYF
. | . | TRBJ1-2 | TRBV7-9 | TGTGCCAGCAGCTTCACACGGGACCGCGGAAACTATGGCTACACCTTC | CASSFTRDRGNYGYTF
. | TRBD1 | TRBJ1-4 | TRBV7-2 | TGTGCCAGCAGCTTAGGTGGACAGGGCCATAATGAAAAACTGTTTTTT | CASSLGGQGHNEKLFF
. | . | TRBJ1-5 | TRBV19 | TGTGCCAGTAGTATAGCCGGGTCTGGAGGAAATCAGCCCCAGCATTTT | CASSIAGSGGNQPQHF
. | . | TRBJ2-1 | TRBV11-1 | TGTGCCAGCAGCCCACAGACGGGTGGAACGGAGCAGTTCTTC | CASSPQTGGTEQFF
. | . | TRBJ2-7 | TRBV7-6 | TGTGCCAGCAGCTTAGGAAGAAACAGGGCGCCCTACGAGCAGTACTTC | CASSLGRNRAPYEQYF
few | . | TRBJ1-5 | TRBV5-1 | TGCGCCAGCAGCTTGGGGGGGTCTCATCAGCCCCAGCATTTT | CASSLGGSHQPQHF
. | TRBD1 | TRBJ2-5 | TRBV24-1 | TGTGCCACCAGTGATTTTTTCATAGGGACAGGCCTACAAGAGACCCAGTACTTC | CATSDFFIGTGLQETQYF
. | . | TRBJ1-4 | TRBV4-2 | TGTGCCAGCAGCCCGGGCCCGGAGAATGAAAAACTGTTTTTT | CASSPGPENEKLFF
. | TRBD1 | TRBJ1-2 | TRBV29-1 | TGCAGCGTTGGTGGGACAGGGGGATCCTATGGCTACACCTTC | CSVGGTGGSYGYTF
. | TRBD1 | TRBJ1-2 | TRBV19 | TGTGCCAGTAGTCCCCGACAGGGTCTGGCGGATGGCTACACCTTC | CASSPRQGLADGYTF
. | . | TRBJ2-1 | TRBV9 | TGTGCCAGCAGCGTAAGCTTGAATGAGCAGTTCTTC | CASSVSLNEQFF
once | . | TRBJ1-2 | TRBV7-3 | TGTGCCAGCAGCTTAAGATCGATCTATGGCTACACCTTC | CASSLRSIYGYTF